Below, 15 T cell receptor beta chains from the same sample are listed, as sequenced in a study of cytotoxic CD8 clonotypes in ibrutinib-treated CLL. Measured with immunoSEQ multiplex PCR; TCRdb has only the in-frame clones, and not every one. The sample includes 150,000 to 200,000 clones, more than 75% of them seen just once. This specimen consisted of PBMCs, obtained after 12 months of ibrutinib treatment. The origin of the receptors is a human donor with chronic lymphocytic leukemia.

This clone was detected only a few times. The chain has TRBV5-4 and TRBJ1-5; D not resolved. V was cut by 0 bases and J by 5 bases, with 6 bases left in between. Germline V gene data show CDR1 as SGHNT and CDR2 as YYREEE (reference sequence). CDR3 size: 13 residues. CDR3 coding DNA: TGTGCCAGCAGCTTGGATCAGGATCAGCCCCAGCATTTT. Translated, it gives CASSLDQDQPQHF.

The chain employs TRBV7-9 and TRBJ1-5; perhaps TRBD1 as D (6 bases). The V gene's germline CDR1 is SEHNR and CDR2 FQNEAQ (reference sequence). The CDR3 is 14 residues long. Trimming took 4 bases from V and 3 from J, leaving 10 bases between them. Written as DNA, the CDR3 is TGTGCCAGCAGCTCCGGGACACCCAATCAGCCCCAGCATTTT. It codes for CASSSGTPNQPQHF.

J is TRBJ2-3 and V is TRBV27, with 14 bases matching TRBD2. J lost 2 bases, V lost 6 bases, and 10 bases had no gene match. The CDR3 runs to 18 residues. Germline CDR1 reads MNHEY; CDR2 reads SMNVEV (reference sequence). The CDR3 reads CASRTTTSGRAFTDTQYF. CDR3 in DNA: TGTGCCAGCAGGACGACGACTAGCGGGAGGGCCTTCACAGATACGCAGTATTTT.

The CDR3 region is CASGLGGTTDTQYF. The CDR3 DNA reads TGTGCTAGTGGTTTGGGCGGGACCACAGATACGCAGTATTTT. V and J are TRBV12-5 and TRBJ2-3; D is perhaps TRBD2 (6 bases). The CDR3 contains 14 residues. V lost 1 base, J lost 2 bases, and 7 bases lay in between. Per germline, CDR1 LGHNT and CDR2 FRNRAP.

The chain joins TRBV28 to TRBJ2-7; either TRBD1 or TRBD2 may fit D (7 bases each). With 5 bases removed from V and 2 bases from J, the gap between germline ends came to 16 bases. Germline assignment: CDR1 MDHEN and CDR2 SYDVKM. The CDR3 has 15 amino acids. CDR3 amino acids: CASSGAGGGTYEQYF. CDR3 DNA: TGTGCCAGCAGTGGAGCAGGGGGAGGGACCTACGAGCAGTACTTC.

Only a few counts were recorded for this clone. V gene TRBV7-2 combines with J gene TRBJ2-2; TRBD2 matches at 9 bases. Germline assignment: CDR1 SGHTA and CDR2 FQGNSA. The CDR3 is 15 amino acids. V dropped 5 bases and J dropped 1; count of bases not matched to a gene: 2. The chain's CDR3 is CASSGGRGNTGELFF. CDR3 nucleotide sequence: TGTGCCAGCAGCGGCGGGAGGGGGAACACCGGGGAGCTGTTTTTT.

The chain employs TRBV19 and TRBJ1-4, with D hard to call. V was trimmed by 5 bases and J by 5 bases, leaving 21 bases between them. Germline CDR1 LNHDA, CDR2 SQIVND (reference sequence). This CDR3 is built from 17 residues. The DNA for the CDR3 is TGTGCCAGTAGTCCGAGTCCCCCGGTCAGGTTGAATGAAAAACTGTTTTTT. Protein product: CASSPSPPVRLNEKLFF.

This CDR3 is CASSLTTGHTDTQYF. The DNA of the CDR3 is TGTGCCAGCAGCTTAACTACAGGCCACACAGATACGCAGTATTTT. This chain uses TRBV7-2 with TRBJ2-3, with D maybe TRBD1 (5 bases). Per the germline V gene, CDR1 is SGHTA and CDR2 is FQGNSA. This CDR3 has 15 amino acids. V was pared by 2 bases and J by 2 bases, with 11 bases between.

This clone was counted a few times. This chain uses TRBV25-1 with TRBJ1-6, with 8 bases lining up with TRBD1. J lost 8 bases, V lost 2 bases, and 2 bases had no gene match. CDR3 length: 14 residues. Germline V gene sequence: CDR1 MGHDK, CDR2 SYGVNS. CDR3 in amino acids: CASSETGGHSPLHF. Written as DNA, the CDR3 is TGTGCCAGCAGTGAAACAGGGGGGCATTCACCCCTCCACTTT.

This CDR3 reads CASSLDGRPGEKLFF. In DNA form, the CDR3 reads TGTGCCAGCAGCTTAGATGGCAGACCTGGGGAAAAACTGTTTTTT. The V gene is TRBV11-2, the J gene TRBJ1-4; D gene ambiguous. Trimming removed 0 bases from V and 8 bases from J, with 13 bases in between. This CDR3 spans 15 amino acids. CDR1 is SGHAT, CDR2 FQNNGV, per germline. Looking up the rest from reference TRBV11-2 and TRBJ1-4 gives the full variable domain: EAGVAQSPRYKIIEKRQSVAFWCNPISGHATLYWYQQILGQGPKLLIQFQNNGVVDDSQLPKDRFSAERLKGVDSTLKIQPAKLEDSAVYLCASSLDGRPGEKLFFGSGTQLSVL.

The chain employs TRBV29-1 and TRBJ1-1, with 7 bases aligning to TRBD1. This CDR3 comprises 15 residues. Looked up from germline, CDR1 is SQVTM and CDR2 is ANQGSEA. Trimming at V came to 2 bases and at J to 4 bases, leaving 10 bases not matched to a gene. CDR3 sequence: CSVERAGGFSTEAFF. The CDR3 DNA follows: TGCAGCGTTGAAAGGGCAGGGGGATTTAGCACTGAAGCTTTCTTT.

This chain joins TRBV30 and TRBJ2-1, with 8 bases matching TRBD1. J gave up 8 bases and V 0 bases, and 6 bases lay outside the gene matches. The CDR3 spans 14 residues. CDR1 is GTSNPN, CDR2 SVGIG, per germline (reference sequence). For the CDR3, the DNA is TGTGCCTGGAGTGTAAGCGACAGGGGCGATGAGCAGTTCTTC. It translates to CAWSVSDRGDEQFF.

This clone was observed a few times. This chain connects TRBV29-1 to TRBJ2-4; a weak D match, TRBD2 (7 bases). From germline, CDR1 is SQVTM and CDR2 ANQGSEA. The V and J ends lost 7 bases and 8 bases respectively, with 15 bases between them. This CDR3 is 12 amino acids long. In DNA, the CDR3 is TGCAGCGGGTCGGGGGGCGCGGACATTCAGTACTTC. As protein: CSGSGGADIQYF.

The chain has TRBV4-1 and TRBJ1-1; D not resolved. CDR1 is MGHRA, CDR2 YSYEKL, per germline. Trimming removed 3 bases from V and 4 bases from J, with 15 bases in between. The CDR3 consists of 15 residues. CDR3 nucleotides: TGCGCCAGCAGCCAGGGTGGTGGGGTACCCACTGAAGCTTTCTTT. Protein product: CASSQGGGVPTEAFF.

The chain carries TRBV7-3 and TRBJ2-2, with D possibly TRBD1 on 5 matching bases. V lost 1 base and J 2 bases, leaving 8 bases between the germline ends. The CDR3 contains 15 residues. Germline values: CDR1 SGHTA, CDR2 FQGTGA. CDR3: CASSLMGRNTGELFF. In DNA form, the CDR3 reads TGTGCCAGCAGCTTAATGGGGCGTAACACCGGGGAGCTGTTTTTT.